A single sample gave rise to the 23 T cell receptor beta chains below, sequenced in a study of blood T cells in healthy people across ages. A second PCR, run for about 7 to 12 cycles, used a sample-barcoded 5' primer plus a J-beta primer mix. A single record per CDR3 protein comes from TCRdb applying MiXCR to the 5' RACE reads. Among about 580,000 distinct CDR3 sequences listed, around 48% were seen once. Sample: blood. Receptor source: a man older than 75 in good health.

This clonotype occurred a few times. This chain links TRBV7-2 with TRBJ2-5, with a weak D call TRBD1 (5 bases). The ends were cut back, 5 bases at V and 5 bases at J, with 18 bases in the middle. This CDR3 has 15 residues. Germline assignment: CDR1 SGHTA and CDR2 FQGNSA. CDR3 in amino acids: CASSTPMTVLETQYF. DNA for the CDR3: TGTGCCAGCAGCACTCCCATGACAGTTCTTGAGACCCAGTACTTC.

This chain joins TRBV3-1 and TRBJ1-2; D remains ambiguous. Trimming removed 4 bases from V and 4 bases from J, with 10 bases in between. This CDR3 is 13 amino acids long. The germline V gene has CDR1 LGHDT and CDR2 YNNKEL (reference sequence). The CDR3 sequence is CASSLPEAYGYTF. In nucleotides, the CDR3 is TGTGCCAGCAGCCTCCCTGAGGCCTATGGCTACACCTTC.

This clonotype was seen more than once but under ten times. The chain couples TRBV3-1 to TRBJ1-6, with TRBD1 matching 11 bases. CDR3 length equals 17 residues. J was trimmed by 8 bases and V by 1 base; bases with no gene match: 7. Germline-derived CDR1 and CDR2 are LGHDT and YNNKEL (reference sequence). This CDR3 is CASSQAGGTGGDSPLHF. DNA for the CDR3: TGTGCCAGCAGCCAAGCTGGCGGGACAGGGGGTGATTCACCCCTCCACTTT.

The chain uses TRBV27 and TRBJ2-1, with D uncertain. The CDR3 totals 14 residues. Trimming took 0 bases from V and 8 from J, leaving 11 bases between them. The germline V gene has CDR1 MNHEY and CDR2 SMNVEV (reference sequence). The CDR3 loop is CASSLSRAEYEQFF. The CDR3, as DNA: TGTGCCAGCAGTTTATCTAGGGCGGAGTATGAGCAGTTCTTC.

This chain joins TRBV9 and TRBJ1-5; 11 bases are shared with TRBD1. The germline V gene encodes CDR1 SGDLS and CDR2 YYNGEE. With 3 bases clipped from V and 5 bases from J, the junction kept 7 bases outside the gene matches. This CDR3 spans 16 amino acids. In DNA form, the CDR3 reads TGTGCCAGCAGCGGAAATGGACAGGGGGCTGATCAGCCCCAGCATTTT. Translated: CASSGNGQGADQPQHF.

The rearrangement joins TRBV3-1 to TRBJ1-1; the D is unclear. V was pared by 2 bases and J by 8 bases, with 6 bases between. This CDR3 comprises 11 residues. Germline CDR1 LGHDT, CDR2 YNNKEL (reference sequence). CDR3: CASSQLQEAFF. CDR3 nucleotides: TGTGCCAGCAGCCAATTACAGGAAGCTTTCTTT.

The chain has TRBV11-2 and TRBJ1-1; 7 bases agree with TRBD1. Germline CDR1 SGHAT, CDR2 FQNNGV. The V and J ends lost 3 bases and 8 bases, in that order; junction bases with no gene match: 3. The CDR3 spans 12 residues. The DNA for the CDR3 is TGTGCCAGCAGCTTTCCACAGGGGGAAGCTTTCTTT. This encodes CASSFPQGEAFF.

V gene TRBV7-2 combines with J gene TRBJ2-7; D may be TRBD1 or TRBD2 (5 bases each). Germline V gene lookup returns CDR1 SGHTA and CDR2 FQGNSA. V lost 5 bases to trimming and J lost 5 bases, with 13 bases between them. The CDR3 loop spans 13 amino acids. The CDR3 bases are TGTGCCAGCAGCCACCCCGGGGCCCACGAGCAGTACTTC. Translated, it gives CASSHPGAHEQYF.

The V and J genes are TRBV5-1 and TRBJ2-3; TRBD2 matches at 7 bases. This CDR3 has 14 residues. Germline lookup yields CDR1 SGHRS and CDR2 YFSETQ. With 6 bases clipped from V and 2 bases from J, the junction kept 6 bases outside the gene matches. The CDR3 DNA is TGCGCCAGCAACGAAGCGGGACTCACAGATACGCAGTATTTT. Translated, it gives CASNEAGLTDTQYF.

V gene TRBV27 combines with J gene TRBJ2-1; 14 bases are a match to TRBD2. From germline, CDR1 is MNHEY and CDR2 SMNVEV (reference sequence). After removal of 6 bases from V and 7 bases from J, the junction contained 5 bases not matched to a gene. The CDR3 runs 15 residues. In DNA form, the CDR3 reads TGTGCCAGCAGCCTTGGGACTAGCGGGAGTAATGAGCAGTTCTTC. As protein: CASSLGTSGSNEQFF.

The chain carries TRBV27 and TRBJ2-1, with 7 positions matching TRBD2. V lost 6 bases and J lost 6; bases outside the gene matches: 11. Germline V gene lookup returns CDR1 MNHEY and CDR2 SMNVEV (reference sequence). The CDR3 is 15 residues long. This CDR3 reads CASSLGGSLGNEQFF. The CDR3, as DNA: TGTGCCAGCAGCCTGGGGGGGAGTCTGGGCAATGAGCAGTTCTTC.

This clonotype was recorded a few times. The rearrangement joins TRBV20-1 to TRBJ2-1; 11 bases line up with TRBD2. The J segment lost 3 bases and the V segment lost 5 bases, leaving 12 bases of the junction unmatched. Germline V gives CDR1 DFQATT, CDR2 SNEGSKA (reference sequence). The CDR3 runs 17 residues. In DNA form, the CDR3 reads TGCAGTGCTCATTCCCCTTCAACTAGCGGGAGCTACAATGAGCAGTTCTTC. It translates to CSAHSPSTSGSYNEQFF.

The table lists this clonotype with a few counts. J is TRBJ2-1 and V is TRBV20-1; 10 positions agree with TRBD2. V lost 6 bases to trimming and J lost 6 bases; unmatched junction nucleotides: 5. The CDR3 contains 13 residues. CDR1 is DFQATT, CDR2 SNEGSKA, per germline (reference sequence). The CDR3 loop reads CSATGTSVNEQFF. CDR3 DNA: TGCAGTGCCACCGGGACTAGCGTCAATGAGCAGTTCTTC.

CDR3 region: CASSEDQGSNEQFF. The CDR3 DNA sequence: TGTGCCAGCAGCGAGGACCAGGGGTCCAATGAGCAGTTCTTC. The J gene is TRBJ2-1, the V gene TRBV9; TRBD1 is a possible D gene (6 bases). The V end lost 3 bases, the J end lost 6 bases, and 13 bases lay between the germline ends. Germline values: CDR1 SGDLS, CDR2 YYNGEE. The CDR3 loop spans 14 amino acids.

This chain links TRBV20-1 with TRBJ2-2; 7 bases are a match to TRBD2. The trim removed 2 bases at V and 0 bases at J, leaving 6 bases unmatched. Germline values: CDR1 DFQATT, CDR2 SNEGSKA (reference sequence). The CDR3 runs 16 residues. The CDR3 sequence: CSARTAGASNTGELFF. The CDR3 DNA reads as TGCAGTGCTAGAACGGCGGGAGCGTCGAACACCGGGGAGCTGTTTTTT.

This clonotype was counted a few times. The chain joins TRBV2 to TRBJ1-1, with D possibly being TRBD1 (6 bases). The CDR3 runs 14 residues. V was shortened by 6 bases and J by 1 base, with 12 bases between the two germline ends. Per the germline V gene, CDR1 is SNHLY and CDR2 is FYNNEI. CDR3 sequence (DNA): TGTGCCAGCAGCCCAAGGACAGCGAACACTGAAGCTTTCTTT. Translating it yields CASSPRTANTEAFF.

This rearrangement joins TRBV28 to TRBJ2-1, with a weak D call TRBD2 (7 bases). This CDR3 spans 19 amino acids. Trimming pared 1 base from V and 0 bases from J, leaving 19 bases between. CDR1 is MDHEN, CDR2 SYDVKM, per germline. Here the CDR3 reads CASSLYRRGGPSSYNEQFF. The CDR3 DNA follows: TGTGCCAGCAGTTTATATCGAAGGGGGGGACCTAGCTCCTACAATGAGCAGTTCTTC.

In this sample, this clonotype turned up a few times. The V gene is TRBV7-2, the J gene TRBJ2-3, with D maybe TRBD2 (6 bases). CDR1 and CDR2 from the germline V gene are SGHTA and FQGNSA. Trimming removed 2 bases from V and 2 bases from J, with 17 bases in between. The CDR3 runs 17 residues. CDR3 protein: CASSLITSLLPTDTQYF. The CDR3, as DNA: TGTGCCAGCAGCTTAATAACTAGCCTACTACCCACAGATACGCAGTATTTT.

The J gene is TRBJ2-3, the V gene TRBV20-1, with TRBD2 matching 8 bases. The J segment lost 2 bases and the V segment lost 1 base, leaving 5 bases of the junction unmatched. Looked up from germline, CDR1 is DFQATT and CDR2 is SNEGSKA (reference sequence). The CDR3 runs 15 residues. In nucleotides, the CDR3 is TGCAGTGCTAGAGTTCAGCGGGGGCCCACAGATACGCAGTATTTT. Protein: CSARVQRGPTDTQYF.

This chain joins TRBV11-2 and TRBJ2-1, with D possibly matching TRBD2 (6 bases). V was pared by 4 bases and J by 4 bases, with 11 bases between. Germline CDR1 is SGHAT and CDR2 is FQNNGV. This CDR3 contains 14 residues. The CDR3 DNA sequence: TGTGCCAGCAGCTACAACAGCGGGTACAATGAGCAGTTCTTC. It is translated as CASSYNSGYNEQFF.

This clonotype was counted only a few times. The chain recombines TRBV14 with TRBJ1-6, with D hard to call. V lost 4 bases and J 10 bases, leaving 17 bases between the germline ends. Germline V gene sequence: CDR1 SGHDN, CDR2 FVKESK. The CDR3 contains 15 residues. The CDR3 sequence is CASSLLIGGDSPLHF. CDR3 DNA sequence: TGTGCCAGCAGCCTACTTATAGGTGGAGACTCACCCCTCCACTTT. Variable domain in full (rest from reference TRBV14 and TRBJ1-6): EAGVTQFPSHSVIEKGQTVTLRCDPISGHDNLYWYRRVMGKEIKFLLHFVKESKQDESGMPNNRFLAERTGGTYSTLKVQPAELEDSGVYFCASSLLIGGDSPLHFGNGTRLTVT.

The chain couples TRBV29-1 to TRBJ1-2, with TRBD1 matching over 10 bases. V lost 3 bases to trimming and J lost 7 bases; unmatched junction nucleotides: 14. The CDR3 extends over 16 amino acids. Looked up from germline, CDR1 is SQVTM and CDR2 is ANQGSEA. The CDR3 sequence is CSVEAGTGVYRVGYTF. Here the CDR3 DNA reads TGCAGCGTTGAGGCCGGGACAGGGGTCTATCGGGTTGGCTACACCTTC.

This clonotype was seen a few times. A clone one base away is much larger, so this may be a read error. This sequence joins TRBV6-6 and TRBJ2-7; possible D gene TRBD1, 5 bases. Matching the DNA end better, TRBJ2-5 makes the J call doubtful. CDR1 is MNHNY, CDR2 SVGAGI, per germline (reference sequence). The CDR3 covers 15 residues. Here the CDR3 reads CASTTIRRAFETQYF. DNA of the CDR3: TGTGCCAGCACCACAATACGCAGGGCGTTTGAGACCCAGTACTTC.